This TCR beta chain was identified during a study of cytomegalovirus exposure and HLA in healthy donors. Everyone who donated was a healthy bone marrow donor. Germline values: CDR1 MNHNY, CDR2 SVGAGI (reference sequence). The trim removed 6 bases at V and 11 bases at J, leaving 8 bases unmatched. The CDR3 totals 12 residues. In the PCR, 60 Vbeta and 13 Jbeta primers were used. The method was immunoSEQ multiplex PCR; TCRdb's version includes in-frame clones alone and lacks a portion of them. This table has approximately 130,000 clones, 75% to 90% appearing once. This sequence was found in a woman aged 50 to 65 in good health and CMV-seropositive. The sequencing input was PBMCs. The chain is built from TRBV6-6 and TRBJ1-2; TRBD1 agrees at 8 bases. The CDR3 loop reads CASRRQGAGYTF. The CDR3, as DNA: TGTGCCAGCAGACGTCAGGGGGCAGGGTACACCTTC.